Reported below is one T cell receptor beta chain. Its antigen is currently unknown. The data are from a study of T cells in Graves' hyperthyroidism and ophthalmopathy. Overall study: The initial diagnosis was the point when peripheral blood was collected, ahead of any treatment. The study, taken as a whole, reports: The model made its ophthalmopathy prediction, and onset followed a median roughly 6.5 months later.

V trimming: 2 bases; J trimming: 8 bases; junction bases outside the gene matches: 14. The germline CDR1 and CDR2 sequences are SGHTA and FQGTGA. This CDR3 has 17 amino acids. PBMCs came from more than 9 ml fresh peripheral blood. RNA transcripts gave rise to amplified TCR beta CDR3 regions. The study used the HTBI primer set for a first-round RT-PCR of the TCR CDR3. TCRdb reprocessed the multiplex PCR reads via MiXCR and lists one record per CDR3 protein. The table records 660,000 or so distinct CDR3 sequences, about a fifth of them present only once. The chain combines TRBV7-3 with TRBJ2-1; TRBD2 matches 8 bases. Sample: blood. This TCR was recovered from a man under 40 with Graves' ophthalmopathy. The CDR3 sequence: CASSLAGGPRVGDEQFF. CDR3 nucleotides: TGTGCCAGCAGCTTAGCGGGAGGCCCCCGGGTTGGCGATGAGCAGTTCTTC.